What follows is one TCR beta chain and its context. Its antigen is still unknown. This entry belongs to a study of CD8+CD57+ T cells in acquired aplastic anemia. Germline lookup yields CDR1 SGHVS and CDR2 FNYEAQ. V dropped 0 bases and J dropped 1 base, with 2 bases sitting between them. The length of the CDR3 is 13 residues. TCR beta VDJ and CDR3 profiles were obtained from a genomic DNA template. TCRdb redid the calling of the reads with MiXCR, one entry per CDR3 protein. The repertoire holds roughly 160,000 distinct CDR3 sequences, with roughly two thirds as singletons. Patients sequenced had flow cytometry evidence of CD8+CD57+ cell expansion. Broader study findings: The number of CD8+ CDR3 sequences shared by patients and controls was approximately 30.

Sequenced material: sorted CD4+, CD8+, or CD8+CD57+ T cells (not recorded which) from PBMCs. The clonotype comes from a human donor with aplastic anemia. This chain connects TRBV7-6 to TRBJ2-3; no clear D. CDR3 sequence reads: CASSLARTDTQYF. The CDR3 DNA sequence: TGTGCCAGCAGCTTAGCTCGCACAGATACGCAGTATTTT.